The rows below give T cell receptor beta chains drawn from one sample of a study of cytomegalovirus exposure and HLA in healthy donors. Assay: immunoSEQ multiplex PCR; the TCRdb copy retains only in-frame clones and omits some. The top ten hold about 0.36% of the sample, which has almost 200,000 clones, around 79% seen once. Specimen: PBMCs. The receptors shown here come from a male donor in good health and CMV-seropositive. CDR3s include the opening cysteine and the closing phenylalanine or tryptophan. D genes are given only for firm matches. Clone size is shown for a subset of rows, as once, few, many or a class of expanded clone.

TRBD1,14,TRBJ1-2,TRBV5-6,once,TGTGCCAGCAGCTTCGGACAGGGTGGGTATGGCTACACCTTC,CASSFGQGGYGYTF
NA,15,TRBJ1-1,TRBV4-2,NA,TGTGCCAGCAGCCGTGAAGGGGATGCGGACACTGAAGCTTTCTTT,CASSREGDADTEAFF
TRBD1,13,TRBJ2-7,TRBV5-4,few,TGTGCCAGCAGATTGGACAGGGGCTACGAGCAGTACTTC,CASRLDRGYEQYF
NA,15,TRBJ1-4,TRBV11-3,NA,TGTGCCAGCAGCCGGGGGGGCGGCCATAATGAAAAACTGTTTTTT,CASSRGGGHNEKLFF
TRBD1,16,TRBJ2-7,TRBV4-3,NA,TGCGCCAGCAGCCAAGAAACCGGACAGGGGACCTACGAGCAGTACTTC,CASSQETGQGTYEQYF
TRBD1,18,TRBJ1-5,TRBV5-1,few,TGCGCCAGCAGCATCGGGACAGGGGGCGCGTCGGGCAATCAGCCCCAGCATTTT,CASSIGTGGASGNQPQHF
NA,13,TRBJ2-3,TRBV5-1,few,TGCGCCAGCAGCTTGGGGGGGGTGGATACGCAGTATTTT,CASSLGGVDTQYF
NA,15,TRBJ2-5,TRBV7-9,NA,TGTGCCAGCAGCATAGCCCCCGGCGCGGTCGGGGAGCAGTACTTC,CASSIAPGAVGEQYF
NA,15,TRBJ1-4,TRBV9,NA,TGTGCCAGCAGCGCCCAAGGCGGGACGGGTGAAAAACTGTTTTTT,CASSAQGGTGEKLFF
NA,13,TRBJ2-7,TRBV4-3,NA,TGCGCCAGCAGCCAAGACAGGGCACGCGAGCAGTACTTC,CASSQDRAREQYF
TRBD2,18,TRBJ2-5,TRBV9,NA,TGTGCCAGCAGCGTAGTGACTAGCGGGGGGGTTTTCCAAGAGACCCAGTACTTC,CASSVVTSGGVFQETQYF
NA,14,TRBJ1-1,TRBV29-1,once,TGCAGCGTTGAAGGGCCAGGGATGAACACTGAAGCTTTCTTT,CSVEGPGMNTEAFF
TRBD1,16,TRBJ2-1,TRBV29-1,once,TGCAGCGTTGAAGTTTGGGGCAGGGGGCGTTTCAATGAGCAGTTCTTC,CSVEVWGRGRFNEQFF
TRBD1,16,TRBJ1-1,TRBV4-3,few,TGCGCCAGCAGCCAAGCTATGTACTCAGGGGGCCGTGAAGCTTTCTTT,CASSQAMYSGGREAFF
NA,11,TRBJ1-1,TRBV7-9,NA,TGTGCCAGCAGCATAGGACAAGAAGCTTTCTTT,CASSIGQEAFF
NA,18,TRBJ1-6,TRBV6-1,NA,TGTGCCAGCAGTGAAGACAGGGCTGCGGGTGTTCGTGGTTCACCCCTCCACTTT,CASSEDRAAGVRGSPLHF
NA,14,TRBJ2-1,TRBV7-2,NA,TGTGCCAGCAGCCCGGGACTCGCCTGGAGTGAGCAGTTCTTC,CASSPGLAWSEQFF
NA,12,TRBJ2-5,TRBV12-5,NA,TGTGCTAGTGGTTTAGAGCAAGAGACCCAGTACTTC,CASGLEQETQYF
NA,16,TRBJ2-3,TRBV6-6,NA,TGTGCCAGCAGTTACTCGCTAAGCGGGCCCACAGATACGCAGTATTTT,CASSYSLSGPTDTQYF
NA,12,TRBJ1-2,TRBV2,NA,TGTGCCAGCAGTGAAGAGGTTAGGAGTGACACCTTC,CASSEEVRSDTF
NA,15,TRBJ1-2,TRBV9,NA,TGTGCCAGCAGCACCAGCTCCGAGGGAGGGAATGGCTACACCTTC,CASSTSSEGGNGYTF
TRBD2,15,TRBJ2-5,TRBV30,NA,TGTGCCTGGAGTGGTAGCGGGAAAAGCCAAGAGACCCAGTACTTC,CAWSGSGKSQETQYF